This is a list of T cell receptor beta chains from one sample in a study of patients and donors after allogeneic stem cell transplantation. TCRdb re-analysed the RT-PCR reads in MiXCR, keeping a single row per CDR3 protein. Counted here are about 960,000 distinct CDR3 sequences, about a sixth occurring once; the ten biggest clones make up roughly 6%. The sequencing sample was made of blood, either unsorted or a sorted T cell fraction (not recorded which). All receptors come from a human donor who was either an allogeneic HSCT recipient or a stem cell or donor lymphocyte infusion donor (not recorded which). It is not recorded whose cells these are; they may come from a transplant donor. Both conserved end residues are part of each CDR3. A D gene is named only where the DNA matches it firmly. Only part of the rows carry a size: once, few, many, or a class if the clone is expanded.

d_call | j_call | clone_size | v_call | cdr3_aa | cdr3_nt
TRBD2 | TRBJ2-1 | many | TRBV7-2 | CASSLRTSGYNEQFF | TGTGCCAGCAGCTTGCGGACTAGCGGTTACAATGAGCAGTTCTTC
TRBD1 | TRBJ1-2 | - | TRBV10-3 | CAISEQGARHYGYTF | TGTGCCATCAGTGAGCAGGGGGCCAGGCACTATGGCTACACCTTC
- | TRBJ1-1 | - | TRBV29-1 | CSVVRGVVTEAFF | TGCAGCGTTGTCCGGGGCGTCGTAACTGAAGCTTTCTTT
- | TRBJ1-5 | - | TRBV4-2 | CASSRGGQIQPQHF | TGTGCCAGCAGCCGGGGGGGCCAAATTCAGCCCCAGCATTTT
- | TRBJ1-3 | many | TRBV4-1 | CASSQGIGTVSGNTIYF | TGCGCCAGCAGCCAAGGTATAGGGACGGTCTCTGGAAACACCATATATTTT
- | TRBJ1-2 | - | TRBV5-4 | CAGSFGGYGYTF | TGTGCCGGCAGCTTTGGGGGCTATGGCTACACCTTC
TRBD1 | TRBJ1-2 | once | TRBV5-4 | CASSLGTAKNYGYTF | TGTGCCAGCAGCTTAGGGACAGCGAAAAATTATGGCTACACCTTC
- | TRBJ2-7 | few | TRBV4-1 | CASSQDRSRPYEQYF | TGCGCCAGCAGCCAAGATCGGAGCAGACCCTACGAGCAGTACTTC
- | TRBJ2-3 | - | TRBV18 | CASSFQQGTDTQYF | TGTGCCAGCTCTTTTCAACAGGGCACAGATACGCAGTATTTT
TRBD1 | TRBJ1-2 | few | TRBV4-2 | CASSQEDRQGGGYTF | TGTGCCAGCAGCCAAGAAGACAGACAGGGAGGTGGCTACACCTTC
- | TRBJ1-1 | - | TRBV5-1 | CASKRDLRNTEAFF | TGCGCCAGCAAGAGGGATCTCAGGAACACTGAAGCTTTCTTT
TRBD2 | TRBJ2-5 | few | TRBV24-1 | CATSDPLAGGVTQYF | TGTGCCACCAGTGACCCTCTAGCGGGAGGTGTCACCCAGTACTTC
- | TRBJ2-1 | - | TRBV6-1 | CASSKSSGTPIYNEQFF | TGTGCCAGCAGCAAATCATCCGGGACACCGATCTACAATGAGCAGTTCTTC
- | TRBJ1-5 | - | TRBV6-5 | CASSYRAGSDQPQHF | TGTGCCAGCAGTTACCGGGCAGGGTCTGATCAGCCCCAGCATTTT
TRBD2 | TRBJ2-7 | - | TRBV20-1 | CSASKREHEQYF | TGCAGTGCTAGTAAGCGGGAGCACGAGCAGTACTTC
- | TRBJ2-2 | few | TRBV27 | CASSLALVRGTGELFF | TGTGCCAGCAGTTTAGCCCTAGTTAGGGGCACCGGGGAGCTGTTTTTT
- | TRBJ1-2 | - | TRBV20-1 | CSARSYELANYGYTF | TGCAGTGCTAGAAGTTACGAGTTAGCTAACTATGGCTACACCTTC
TRBD2 | TRBJ2-1 | - | TRBV11-2 | CASSLVLTSGSNGDEQFF | TGTGCCAGCAGCTTAGTGTTAACTAGCGGGAGTAATGGCGATGAGCAGTTCTTC
- | TRBJ1-1 | few | TRBV18 | CASSPLGVAPTEAFF | TGTGCCAGCTCACCGTTAGGGGTAGCCCCCACTGAAGCTTTCTTT
- | TRBJ2-1 | few | TRBV6-1 | CASSDGQTSYNEQFF | TGTGCCAGCAGTGACGGACAGACCTCCTACAATGAGCAGTTCTTC
- | TRBJ1-6 | - | TRBV9 | CASSVEGTPGSPLHF | TGTGCCAGCAGCGTAGAGGGGACTCCGGGGTCACCCCTCCACTTT
- | TRBJ2-2 | few | TRBV25-1 | CASTTGKGTGELFF | TGTGCCAGCACCACAGGGAAGGGCACCGGGGAGCTGTTTTTT
- | TRBJ1-2 | - | TRBV12-3/TRBV12-4 | CASSLTSTGLYGYTF | TGTGCCAGCAGTCTAACCTCGACAGGACTCTATGGCTACACCTTC
TRBD1 | TRBJ1-4 | - | TRBV12-3/TRBV12-4 | CASSTNSGQGGEKLFF | TGTGCCAGCAGTACCAACTCGGGACAGGGGGGTGAAAAACTGTTTTTT
TRBD2 | TRBJ2-7 | few | TRBV5-1 | CASQTGTSGTFSYEQYF | TGCGCCAGCCAAACCGGGACTAGCGGGACGTTCTCCTACGAGCAGTACTTC
- | TRBJ1-5 | few | TRBV4-1 | CASSQEWGRVNQPQHF | TGCGCCAGCAGCCAAGAGTGGGGGAGGGTGAATCAGCCCCAGCATTTT